The rows below give T cell receptor beta chains drawn from one sample of a study of T cells after yellow fever vaccination. TCRdb re-analysed the 5' RACE reads in MiXCR, keeping a single row per CDR3 protein. The sample consists of 300,000 to 350,000 distinct CDR3 sequences, roughly a tenth of them appearing once. The sequencing used CD4+ T cells sorted from PBMCs, collected 45 days after the yellow fever booster vaccination. These receptor sequences come from a man aged 18-30 years who received the YFV17D yellow fever vaccine. Each CDR3 is given with its conserved first and last residue. D genes are given only for firm matches. Clone size, where shown, is once, few, many, or a class for clones that have expanded.

j_call | clone_size | v_call | d_call | cdr3_aa | cdr3_nt
TRBJ2-5 | few | TRBV11-2 | - | CASSLRSETQYF | TGTGCCAGCAGCTTAAGGTCCGAGACCCAGTACTTC
TRBJ2-2 | - | TRBV6-2/TRBV6-3 | - | CASSWGGPRTGELFF | TGTGCCAGCAGTTGGGGGGGGCCAAGGACCGGGGAGCTGTTTTTT
TRBJ1-3 | once | TRBV6-6 | - | CASSLRARDTIYF | TGTGCCAGCAGTCTCAGGGCTCGAGACACCATATATTTT
TRBJ2-4 | few | TRBV5-4 | - | CASSSTSGAKNIQYF | TGTGCCAGCAGCTCTACCTCCGGAGCCAAAAACATTCAGTACTTC
TRBJ2-1 | many | TRBV6-2/TRBV6-3 | TRBD2 | CASRRAGGSHEQFF | TGTGCCAGCAGACGAGCGGGGGGTAGCCATGAGCAGTTCTTC
TRBJ2-7 | few | TRBV12-3/TRBV12-4 | - | CASSLAGGPHYEQYF | TGTGCCAGCAGTTTAGCGGGGGGACCCCACTACGAGCAGTACTTC
TRBJ1-6 | many | TRBV7-6 | TRBD1 | CASSPDRANSPLHF | TGTGCCAGCAGCCCGGACAGGGCTAATTCACCCCTCCACTTT
TRBJ2-1 | few | TRBV6-6 | TRBD2 | CASMNGYSGGRPYNEQFF | TGTGCCAGTATGAACGGATATAGCGGGGGGAGACCTTACAATGAGCAGTTCTTC
TRBJ2-4 | many | TRBV3-1 | - | CASSQDTGKQNIQYF | TGTGCCAGCAGCCAAGATACAGGGAAGCAAAACATTCAGTACTTC
TRBJ2-2 | many | TRBV5-1 | - | CASSRGTGELFF | TGCGCCAGCAGTAGAGGGACCGGGGAGCTGTTTTTT
TRBJ1-1 | many | TRBV20-1 | - | CSARDVRQRTEAFF | TGCAGTGCTAGAGATGTGCGTCAGAGAACTGAAGCTTTCTTT
TRBJ2-2 | few | TRBV4-3 | TRBD2 | CASSVRGGDTGELFF | TGCGCCAGCAGCGTTCGGGGGGGAGACACCGGGGAGCTGTTTTTT
TRBJ1-6 | - | TRBV5-4 | - | CASSTLTGRTYNSPLHF | TGTGCCAGCAGCACTTTGACAGGAAGAACCTATAATTCACCCCTCCACTTT
TRBJ2-2 | few | TRBV5-1 | TRBD1 | CASKTGTDYTGELFF | TGCGCCAGCAAGACGGGGACAGATTACACCGGGGAGCTGTTTTTT
TRBJ2-5 | many | TRBV5-1 | - | CASSAQGSQETQYF | TGCGCCAGCAGCGCCCAGGGGTCCCAAGAGACCCAGTACTTC
TRBJ2-7 | once | TRBV12-3/TRBV12-4 | - | CASSSIQGFSYEQYF | TGTGCCAGCAGTTCCATACAGGGATTCTCCTACGAGCAGTACTTC
TRBJ1-5 | - | TRBV20-1 | - | CSARDFRRSSNQPQHF | TGCAGTGCTAGAGATTTCCGACGTAGTAGCAATCAGCCCCAGCATTTT
TRBJ2-5 | - | TRBV5-1 | TRBD2 | CASSLAIPSGTPQETQYF | TGCGCCAGCAGCTTGGCCATCCCTAGCGGGACCCCCCAAGAGACCCAGTACTTC
TRBJ1-1 | - | TRBV6-5 | TRBD1 | CASREGQGAAFF | TGTGCCAGCAGAGAGGGACAGGGGGCAGCTTTCTTT
TRBJ1-4 | many | TRBV7-9 | - | CASSLRQDNEKLFF | TGTGCCAGCAGCTTAAGGCAGGACAATGAAAAACTGTTTTTT
TRBJ1-1 | - | TRBV9 | - | CASSVVTGRAFF | TGTGCCAGCAGCGTAGTCACCGGGCGGGCTTTCTTT
TRBJ2-2 | few | TRBV3-2 | - | CASSPWGEGELFF | TGTGCCAGCAGCCCGTGGGGTGAGGGGGAGCTGTTTTTT
TRBJ2-1 | - | TRBV6-2/TRBV6-3 | TRBD2 | CASRLAGGPTSEQFF | TGTGCCAGCAGATTAGCGGGGGGGCCGACAAGTGAGCAGTTCTTC
TRBJ2-2 | - | TRBV6-4 | TRBD1 | CASSRDRIAGELFF | TGTGCCAGCAGCAGGGACAGGATCGCCGGGGAGCTGTTTTTT
TRBJ2-4 | - | TRBV19 | TRBD1 | CASSGQGVAKNIQYF | TGTGCCAGTAGTGGACAGGGGGTAGCCAAAAACATTCAGTACTTC
TRBJ1-2 | few | TRBV6-1 | - | CASKETTNYGYTF | TGTGCCAGCAAAGAGACGACTAACTATGGCTACACCTTC
TRBJ2-1 | few | TRBV3-1 | - | CASSQGSSGDSSYNEQFF | TGTGCCAGCAGCCAAGGGTCTTCGGGGGATAGCTCCTACAATGAGCAGTTCTTC
TRBJ1-3 | few | TRBV6-2/TRBV6-3 | TRBD1 | CAVSTGNTIYF | TGTGCCGTGTCGACAGGGAACACCATATATTTT
TRBJ1-2 | few | TRBV7-2 | - | CASSLMTNYGYTF | TGTGCCAGCAGCTTAATGACTAACTATGGCTACACCTTC
TRBJ2-2 | many | TRBV5-1 | - | CASSFGTKNTGELFF | TGCGCCAGCAGCTTCGGGACCAAGAACACCGGGGAGCTGTTTTTT
TRBJ1-1 | - | TRBV11-2 | TRBD1 | CASSGWTGNTEAFF | TGTGCCAGCAGCGGATGGACAGGGAACACTGAAGCTTTCTTT
TRBJ1-4 | few | TRBV20-1 | TRBD1 | CSALRDREEKLFF | TGCAGTGCTCTCCGGGACAGGGAAGAAAAACTGTTTTTT
TRBJ2-1 | few | TRBV29-1 | TRBD2 | CSVEDAGGSSSYNEQFF | TGCAGCGTTGAAGATGCGGGGGGGTCGAGCTCCTACAATGAGCAGTTCTTC
TRBJ2-3 | few | TRBV4-2 | TRBD1 | CASSQARWTGQKLVTDTQYF | TGTGCCAGCAGCCAAGCGAGATGGACAGGACAAAAACTGGTCACAGATACGCAGTATTTT
TRBJ2-2 | few | TRBV18 | TRBD1 | CASSPGQGRELFF | TGTGCCAGCTCACCGGGACAGGGCCGGGAGCTGTTTTTT
TRBJ2-5 | - | TRBV6-5 | TRBD2 | CASSLGTSGGETQYF | TGTGCCAGCAGCCTCGGGACTAGCGGGGGAGAGACCCAGTACTTC
TRBJ1-2 | - | TRBV28 | TRBD1 | CASSSPPGQTPYGYTF | TGTGCCAGCAGTTCACCTCCGGGACAGACACCTTATGGCTACACCTTC
TRBJ2-2 | few | TRBV6-6 | - | CATSVGWHGELFF | TGTGCCACCAGTGTAGGGTGGCACGGGGAGCTGTTTTTT
TRBJ1-1 | - | TRBV7-3 | - | CASSLGPTGGAEAFF | TGTGCCAGCAGCTTAGGCCCGACGGGAGGGGCTGAAGCTTTCTTT
TRBJ1-2 | - | TRBV6-1 | TRBD1 | CASRGQGQLYGYTF | TGTGCCAGCAGAGGACAGGGCCAACTCTATGGCTACACCTTC